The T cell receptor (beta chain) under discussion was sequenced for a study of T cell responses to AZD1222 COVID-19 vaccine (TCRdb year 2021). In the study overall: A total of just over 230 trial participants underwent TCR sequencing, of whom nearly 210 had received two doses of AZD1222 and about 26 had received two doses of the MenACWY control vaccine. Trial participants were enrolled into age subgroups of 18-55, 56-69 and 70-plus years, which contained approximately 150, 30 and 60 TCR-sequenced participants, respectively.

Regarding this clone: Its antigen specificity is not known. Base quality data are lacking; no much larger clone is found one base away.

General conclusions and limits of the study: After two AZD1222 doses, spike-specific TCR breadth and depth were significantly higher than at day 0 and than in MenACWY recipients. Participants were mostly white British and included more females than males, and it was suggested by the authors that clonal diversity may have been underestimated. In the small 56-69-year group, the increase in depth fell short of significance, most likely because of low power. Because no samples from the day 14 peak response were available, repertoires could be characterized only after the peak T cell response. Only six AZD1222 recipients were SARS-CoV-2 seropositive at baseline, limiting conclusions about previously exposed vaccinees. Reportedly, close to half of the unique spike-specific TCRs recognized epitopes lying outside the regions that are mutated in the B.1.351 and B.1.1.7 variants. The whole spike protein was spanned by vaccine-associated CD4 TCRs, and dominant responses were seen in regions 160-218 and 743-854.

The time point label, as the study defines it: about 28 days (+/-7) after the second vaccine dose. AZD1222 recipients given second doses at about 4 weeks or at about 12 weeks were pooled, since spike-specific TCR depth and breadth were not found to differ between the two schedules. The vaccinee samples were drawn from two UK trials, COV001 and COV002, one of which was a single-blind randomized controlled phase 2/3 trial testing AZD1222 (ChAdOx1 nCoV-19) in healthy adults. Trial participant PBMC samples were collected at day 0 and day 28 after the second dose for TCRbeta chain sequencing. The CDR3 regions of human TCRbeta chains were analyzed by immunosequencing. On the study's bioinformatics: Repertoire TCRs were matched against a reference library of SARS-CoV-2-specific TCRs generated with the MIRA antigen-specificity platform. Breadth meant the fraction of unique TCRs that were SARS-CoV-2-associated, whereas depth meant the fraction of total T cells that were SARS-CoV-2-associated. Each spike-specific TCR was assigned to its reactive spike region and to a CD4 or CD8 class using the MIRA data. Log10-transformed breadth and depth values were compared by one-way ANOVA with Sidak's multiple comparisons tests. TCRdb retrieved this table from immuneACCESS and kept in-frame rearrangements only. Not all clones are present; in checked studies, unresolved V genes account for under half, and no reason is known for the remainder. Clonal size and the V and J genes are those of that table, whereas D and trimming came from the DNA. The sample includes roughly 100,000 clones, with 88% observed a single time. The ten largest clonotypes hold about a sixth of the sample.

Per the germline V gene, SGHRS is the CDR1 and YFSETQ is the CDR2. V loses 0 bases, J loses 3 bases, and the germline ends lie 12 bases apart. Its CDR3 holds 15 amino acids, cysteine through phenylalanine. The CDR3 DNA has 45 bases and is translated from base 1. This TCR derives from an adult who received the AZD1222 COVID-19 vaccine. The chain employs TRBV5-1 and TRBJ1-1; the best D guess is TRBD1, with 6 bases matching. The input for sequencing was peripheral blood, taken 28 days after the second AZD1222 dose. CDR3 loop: CASSLAVGGHTEAFF. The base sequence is TGCGCCAGCAGCTTGGCCGTGGGGGGCCACACTGAAGCTTTCTTT. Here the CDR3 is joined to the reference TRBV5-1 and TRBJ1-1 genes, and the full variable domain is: KAGVTQTPRYLIKTRGQQVTLSCSPISGHRSVSWYQQTPGQGLQFLFEYFSETQRNKGNFPGRFSGRQFSNSRSEMNVSTLELGDSALYLCASSLAVGGHTEAFFGQGTRLTVV.